One sample yielded the 28 T cell receptor beta chains listed below, sequenced in a study of T-cell memory formation after mild COVID-19. TCRdb called the 5' RACE reads again in MiXCR, with one record for every CDR3 protein. The sample lists around 400,000 distinct CDR3 sequences, roughly 26% occurring once. What was sequenced was PBMCs or a T cell subset sorted from them (not recorded which). These receptors originate from an adult woman who had mild COVID-19 (a few samples of this study predate the infection). Cell type and time point are not known.

The chain combines TRBV11-2 with TRBJ2-2, with D perhaps TRBD1 (5 bases). In germline, CDR1 is SGHAT, CDR2 FQNNGV. The CDR3 is 17 amino acids. V lost 8 bases, J lost 5 bases, and 24 bases lay in between. CDR3 sequence: CASSPYETQGATGELFF. Written as DNA, the CDR3 is TGTGCCAGCTCCCCTTACGAGACCCAGGGCGCGACCGGGGAGCTGTTTTTT.

This clonotype has just a few counts. The chain combines TRBV12-3 or TRBV12-4 with TRBJ1-1; possibly TRBD1 for D (5 bases). The CDR3 sequence is 15 residues long. V dropped 4 bases and J dropped 2 bases, with 14 bases sitting between them. The CDR3 DNA sequence: TGTGCCAGCAGTTCCTGGGGGGGGGTTAACACTGAAGCTTTCTTT. As protein: CASSSWGGVNTEAFF.

The chain recombines TRBV7-8 with TRBJ2-1; TRBD1 is a possible D gene (5 bases). The V end lost 1 base, the J end lost 6 bases, and 13 bases lay between the germline ends. Germline values: CDR1 SGHVS, CDR2 FQNEAQ. The CDR3 contains 15 residues. The CDR3 DNA reads TGTGCCAGCAGCTTAGTGGGGCTAGGTAGCAATGAGCAGTTCTTC. Protein product: CASSLVGLGSNEQFF.

This clonotype was counted only a few times. The chain joins TRBV7-3 to TRBJ1-2, with 7 bases aligning to TRBD1. This CDR3 comprises 14 residues. The germline V gene encodes CDR1 SGHTA and CDR2 FQGTGA. The ends lost 10 bases at V and 4 bases at J; junction bases unmatched: 12. In nucleotides, the CDR3 is TGTGCCATCCGCCCAGCTAGGGGGCTCTATGGCTACACCTTC. This codes for CAIRPARGLYGYTF.

The chain employs TRBV19 and TRBJ2-3; D is unclear. Germline V gene lookup returns CDR1 LNHDA and CDR2 SQIVND (reference sequence). There are 12 residues in the CDR3. Trimming stripped 6 bases from V and 5 bases from J, with 9 bases between. CDR3 in amino acids: CASSPIRDTQYF. The CDR3 nucleotides read TGTGCCAGTAGCCCGATACGAGATACGCAGTATTTT. The full variable domain, completed using reference TRBV19 and TRBJ2-3, is DGGITQSPKYLFRKEGQNVTLSCEQNLNHDAMYWYRQDPGQGLRLIYYSQIVNDFQKGDIAEGYSVSREKKESFPLTVTSAQKNPTAFYLCASSPIRDTQYFGPGTRLTVL.

The chain carries TRBV7-3 and TRBJ2-5; 9 bases map to TRBD2. V was clipped by 5 bases and J by 5 bases; unmatched bases: 9. This CDR3 comprises 15 residues. The germline V gene has CDR1 SGHTA and CDR2 FQGTGA. The CDR3 DNA sequence: TGTGCCAGCAGCAATAGCGGGAGCTACGGGGAGACCCAGTACTTC. It encodes CASSNSGSYGETQYF.

There are a few counts of this clonotype. V is TRBV10-2 and J is TRBJ1-1; maybe TRBD1 (6 bases). In germline, CDR1 is WSHSY, CDR2 SAAADI. The CDR3 runs 14 residues. V shed 11 bases and J shed 0 bases, with 16 bases lying between them. CDR3 DNA: TGCGCCGCCACGGACAGCGAAATGAACACTGAAGCTTTCTTT. As protein: CAATDSEMNTEAFF.

This rearrangement joins TRBV19 to TRBJ2-1; D remains ambiguous. V was clipped by 6 bases and J by 6 bases, with 15 bases between them. CDR3 length equals 14 residues. Germline V gives CDR1 LNHDA, CDR2 SQIVND (reference sequence). The CDR3 DNA sequence: TGTGCCAGTAGACCCGTAGATGGGTCCAATGAGCAGTTCTTC. Translated, it gives CASRPVDGSNEQFF.

For the CDR3, the DNA is TGTGCCAGCAGCCGCGATACAGGGGGGAACATTCAGTACTTC. Translating it yields CASSRDTGGNIQYF. The V and J genes are TRBV12-3 or TRBV12-4 and TRBJ2-4, with 8 positions matching TRBD1. The CDR3 length is 14 residues. Germline trimming cut 6 bases from V and 7 bases from J; bases unmatched to any gene: 8.

V usage is TRBV21-1 and J usage is TRBJ1-1; TRBD1, as called in the table, went unchecked against the DNA. TRBV21-1 is marked as a pseudogene. CDR3 size: 15 residues. This CDR3 is CASSLQQGVITEAFF. The DNA for the CDR3 is TGTGCCAGCAGCCTACAACAGGGTGTAATCACTGAAGCTTTCTTT.

This chain connects TRBV29-1 to TRBJ2-7; D tentatively fits TRBD1 or TRBD2 (5 bases each). The CDR3 length is 11 residues. Germline-derived CDR1 and CDR2 are SQVTM and ANQGSEA. The chain's CDR3 is CIANKGIEQYF. Written as DNA, the CDR3 is TGCATAGCGAATAAGGGGATCGAGCAGTACTTC.

About this clonotype: One end of the junction is discordant with germline, which a read error may explain. V gene TRBV9 combines with J gene TRBJ2-3; 8 bases map to TRBD2. This CDR3 is built from 15 residues. Germline CDR1 and CDR2: SGDLS and YYNGEE. The CDR3 nucleotides read TGTGCCAGCACCGGTAGCGGGGAGATCACAAATACGCAGTATTTT. Its protein product is CASTGSGEITNTQYF.

This clonotype appeared many times. The chain is built from TRBV5-5 and TRBJ2-7; TRBD1 is a possible D gene (7 bases). The CDR3 totals 14 residues. Germline values: CDR1 SGHKS, CDR2 YYEKEE (reference sequence). Trimming removed 4 bases at V and 1 base at J, with 12 bases between. The CDR3 protein is CASSLQGGSYEQYF. The CDR3 DNA follows: TGTGCCAGCAGCCTGCAGGGGGGATCCTACGAGCAGTACTTC.

The rearrangement links TRBV7-9 to TRBJ2-3, with 10 bases that match TRBD2. The V segment lost 3 bases and the J segment 5 bases; nucleotides outside the gene matches: 5. The germline CDR1 and CDR2 sequences are SEHNR and FQNEAQ (reference sequence). The CDR3 is 15 amino acids. CDR3 protein: CASSFLAGEVDTQYF. The CDR3 DNA follows: TGTGCCAGCAGCTTTCTAGCGGGAGAGGTAGATACGCAGTATTTT.

This clonotype was seen more than once but under ten times. The rearrangement links TRBV7-8 to TRBJ2-7; D may be TRBD1 (5 bases). This CDR3 region has 16 residues. Per germline, CDR1 SGHVS and CDR2 FQNEAQ. V was cut by 4 bases and J by 0 bases, with 16 bases left in between. CDR3 sequence: CASSSNTGGFSYEQYF. In DNA form, the CDR3 reads TGTGCCAGCAGCTCCAACACAGGTGGATTCTCCTACGAGCAGTACTTC.

In its sample, this clonotype was seen many times. This chain uses TRBV5-1 with TRBJ2-2; D is unresolved. The CDR3 runs 14 residues. V was trimmed by 0 bases and J by 4 bases, leaving 7 bases between them. In germline, CDR1 is SGHRS, CDR2 YFSETQ. CDR3 DNA sequence: TGCGCCAGCAGCTTGGGAGAGTCCACCGGGGAGCTGTTTTTT. Translation: CASSLGESTGELFF.

This clonotype was recorded a few times. The chain has TRBV29-1 and TRBJ1-5; D is unclear. Germline values: CDR1 SQVTM, CDR2 ANQGSEA. V was shortened by 7 bases and J by 3 bases, with 13 bases between the two germline ends. This CDR3 is built from 13 residues. DNA of the CDR3: TGCAGCGCATCCTACGCGGACAATCAGCCCCAGCATTTT. Its protein is CSASYADNQPQHF.

The V call is TRBV2, the J call TRBJ2-3; 13 bases map to TRBD2. Trimming took 6 bases from V and 2 from J; bases not matched to a gene: 5. The CDR3 has 16 residues. Germline V gene sequence: CDR1 SNHLY, CDR2 FYNNEI. CDR3 sequence (DNA): TGTGCCAGCAGGGGACTAGCGGGGACCCTCACAGATACGCAGTATTTT. Translation: CASRGLAGTLTDTQYF.

The J gene is TRBJ1-1, the V gene TRBV5-1; D is perhaps TRBD1 (6 bases). Germline V gene data show CDR1 as SGHRS and CDR2 as YFSETQ. There are 16 residues in the CDR3. The V end lost 4 bases, the J end lost 5 bases, and 21 bases lay between the germline ends. CDR3 in amino acids: CASSGLGQWKGTEAFF. CDR3 DNA sequence: TGCGCCAGCAGCGGTCTTGGACAGTGGAAGGGGACTGAAGCTTTCTTT.

The chain's CDR3 is CASSRQSITGGPNTGELFF. The CDR3 DNA reads TGTGCCAGTAGTAGACAATCTATCACAGGGGGACCGAACACCGGGGAGCTGTTTTTT. The chain carries TRBV19 and TRBJ2-2, with 8 nucleotides matching TRBD1. After removal of 4 bases from V and 0 bases from J, the junction contained 13 bases not matched to a gene. Germline V gene lookup returns CDR1 LNHDA and CDR2 SQIVND (reference sequence). The CDR3 runs to 19 residues.

The rearrangement uses TRBV7-2 and TRBJ2-7, with 8 positions matching TRBD1. The V and J ends lost 3 bases and 6 bases, in that order; junction bases with no gene match: 4. Germline CDR1 reads SGHTA; CDR2 reads FQGNSA. The CDR3 contains 13 residues. The CDR3 loop reads CASSFQGAREQYF. The CDR3 nucleotides read TGTGCCAGCAGCTTTCAGGGGGCTCGCGAGCAGTACTTC.

This clonotype was found a few times. The gene calls are TRBV14 and TRBJ1-2; weak D call: TRBD1 (5 bases). V was shortened by 4 bases and J by 4 bases, with 13 bases between the two germline ends. CDR3 length equals 14 residues. Germline lookup yields CDR1 SGHDN and CDR2 FVKESK. CDR3: CASSRSGPGYGYTF. DNA of the CDR3: TGTGCCAGCAGCCGATCAGGGCCGGGCTATGGCTACACCTTC. Supplemented by reference TRBV14 and TRBJ1-2, the full variable domain reads EAGVTQFPSHSVIEKGQTVTLRCDPISGHDNLYWYRRVMGKEIKFLLHFVKESKQDESGMPNNRFLAERTGGTYSTLKVQPAELEDSGVYFCASSRSGPGYGYTFGSGTRLTVV.

V and J are TRBV29-1 and TRBJ2-3; D gene unclear. This CDR3 spans 14 amino acids. CDR1 is SQVTM and CDR2 is ANQGSEA in the germline V gene. Between the trimmed V and J ends, which lost 2 bases and 3 bases, there was a span of 12 bases. The CDR3 loop is CSVENYLRTDTQYF. CDR3 nucleotide sequence: TGCAGCGTTGAAAATTACCTCAGAACAGATACGCAGTATTTT.

The V gene is TRBV19, the J gene TRBJ2-7, with 9 bases aligning to TRBD1. The V segment lost 8 bases and the J segment 3 bases; nucleotides outside the gene matches: 17. This CDR3 is built from 17 residues. Germline V gene lookup returns CDR1 LNHDA and CDR2 SQIVND (reference sequence). The CDR3 sequence is CASSYLSQPGQGYEQYF. In DNA form, the CDR3 reads TGTGCCAGTTCGTATCTCTCCCAACCGGGACAGGGCTACGAGCAGTACTTC.

The gene calls are TRBV5-1 and TRBJ1-1; D is unresolved. Germline V gives CDR1 SGHRS, CDR2 YFSETQ. The CDR3 is made up of 11 amino acids. The V and J ends lost 0 bases and 8 bases respectively, with 5 bases between them. CDR3 amino acids: CASSLDREAFF. CDR3 sequence (DNA): TGCGCCAGCAGCTTGGACAGAGAAGCTTTCTTT.

V and J are TRBV12-3 or TRBV12-4 and TRBJ2-2, with D hard to call. Trimming shortened V by 6 bases and J by 3 bases, and 8 bases separated the two germline ends. The CDR3 runs to 13 residues. CDR3 loop: CASSGSDTGELFF. DNA of the CDR3: TGTGCCAGCAGCGGTTCCGACACCGGGGAGCTGTTTTTT.

This chain connects TRBV20-1 to TRBJ1-5; the D is unclear. CDR3 size: 16 residues. Germline loops: CDR1 DFQATT, CDR2 SNEGSKA (reference sequence). Trimming took 3 bases from V and 1 from J, leaving 16 bases between them. CDR3 protein: CSASLVAVKSNQPQHF. In DNA, the CDR3 is TGCAGTGCTAGTCTTGTCGCAGTGAAGAGCAATCAGCCCCAGCATTTT.

The chain carries TRBV20-1 and TRBJ1-5; D possibly corresponds to TRBD1 (5 bases). The CDR3 totals 15 residues. V lost 5 bases and J 0 bases, leaving 14 bases between the germline ends. Germline V CDR1 and CDR2: DFQATT, SNEGSKA (reference sequence). CDR3 in amino acids: CSAHPGGNSNQPQHF. CDR3 in DNA: TGCAGTGCTCACCCGGGGGGGAATAGCAATCAGCCCCAGCATTTT.